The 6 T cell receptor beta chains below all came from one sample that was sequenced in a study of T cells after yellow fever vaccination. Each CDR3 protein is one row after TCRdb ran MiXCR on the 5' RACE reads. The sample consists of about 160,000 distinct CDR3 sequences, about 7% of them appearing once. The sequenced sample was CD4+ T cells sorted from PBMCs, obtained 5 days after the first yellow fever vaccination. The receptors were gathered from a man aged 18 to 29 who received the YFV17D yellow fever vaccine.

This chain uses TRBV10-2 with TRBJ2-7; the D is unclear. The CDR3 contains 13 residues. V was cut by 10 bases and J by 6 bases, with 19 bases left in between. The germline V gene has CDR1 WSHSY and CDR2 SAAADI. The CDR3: CATKRVVVGEQYF. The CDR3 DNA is TGCGCCACCAAAAGAGTGGTAGTCGGCGAGCAGTACTTC.

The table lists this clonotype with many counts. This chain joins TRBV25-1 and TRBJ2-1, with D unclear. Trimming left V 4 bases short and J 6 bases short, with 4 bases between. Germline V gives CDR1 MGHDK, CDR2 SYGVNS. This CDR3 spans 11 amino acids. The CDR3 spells CASSAPNEQFF. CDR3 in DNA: TGTGCCAGCAGTGCCCCCAATGAGCAGTTCTTC.

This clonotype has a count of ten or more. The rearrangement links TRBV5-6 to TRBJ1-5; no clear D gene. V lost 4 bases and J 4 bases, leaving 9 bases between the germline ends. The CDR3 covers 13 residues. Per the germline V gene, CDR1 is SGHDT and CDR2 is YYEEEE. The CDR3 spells CASSPGRNQPQHF. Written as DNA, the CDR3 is TGTGCCAGCAGCCCGGGCAGAAATCAGCCCCAGCATTTT.

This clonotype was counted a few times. The CDR3 DNA sequence: TGTGCCAGCTCACCAGGACCGAGCTCCTACAATGAGCAGTTCTTC. It codes for CASSPGPSSYNEQFF. This rearrangement joins TRBV18 to TRBJ2-1; D remains ambiguous. Trimming cost V 2 bases and J 0 bases, with 8 bases left between them. The CDR3 spans 15 residues. The germline V gene has CDR1 KGHSH and CDR2 LQKENI. Using reference TRBV18 and TRBJ2-1 for the parts outside the CDR3, the full variable domain is NAGVMQNPRHLVRRRGQEARLRCSPMKGHSHVYWYRQLPEEGLKFMVYLQKENIIDESGMPKERFSAEFPKEGPSILRIQQVVRGDSAAYFCASSPGPSSYNEQFFGPGTRLTVL.

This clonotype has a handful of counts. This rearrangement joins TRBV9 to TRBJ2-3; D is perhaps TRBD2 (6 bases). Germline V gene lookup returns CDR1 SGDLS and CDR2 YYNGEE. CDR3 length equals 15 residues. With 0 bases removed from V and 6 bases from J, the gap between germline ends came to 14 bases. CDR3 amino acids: CASSVDSPRGDTQYF. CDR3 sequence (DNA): TGTGCCAGCAGCGTAGACAGCCCGCGGGGTGATACGCAGTATTTT.

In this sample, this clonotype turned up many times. CDR3 DNA sequence: TGTGCCAGCAGCCGAGAGCAGAGCTCCTACGAGCAGTACTTC. This encodes CASSREQSSYEQYF. The chain joins TRBV4-2 to TRBJ2-7; D uncertain. Germline V CDR1 and CDR2: LGHNA, YNFKEQ. This CDR3 region has 14 residues. Trimming left V 4 bases short and J 0 bases short, with 10 bases between.